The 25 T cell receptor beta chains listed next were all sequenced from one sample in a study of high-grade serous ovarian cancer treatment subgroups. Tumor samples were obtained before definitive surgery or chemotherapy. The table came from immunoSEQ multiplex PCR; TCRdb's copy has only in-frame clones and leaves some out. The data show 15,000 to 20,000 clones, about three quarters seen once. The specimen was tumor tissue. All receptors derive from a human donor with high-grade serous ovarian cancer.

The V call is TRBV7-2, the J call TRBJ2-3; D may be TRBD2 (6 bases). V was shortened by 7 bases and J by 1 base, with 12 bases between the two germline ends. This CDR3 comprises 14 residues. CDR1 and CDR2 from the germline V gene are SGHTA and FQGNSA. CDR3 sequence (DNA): TGTGCCAGCAATAGGGGAGGCGGCACAGATACGCAGTATTTT. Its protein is CASNRGGGTDTQYF.

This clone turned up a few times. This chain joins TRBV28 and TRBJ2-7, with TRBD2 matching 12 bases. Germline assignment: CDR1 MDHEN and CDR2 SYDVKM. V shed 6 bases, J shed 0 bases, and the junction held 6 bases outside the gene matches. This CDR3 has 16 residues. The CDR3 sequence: CASRTGTSGSSYEQYF. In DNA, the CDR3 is TGTGCCAGCAGGACCGGGACTAGCGGGTCCTCCTACGAGCAGTACTTC.

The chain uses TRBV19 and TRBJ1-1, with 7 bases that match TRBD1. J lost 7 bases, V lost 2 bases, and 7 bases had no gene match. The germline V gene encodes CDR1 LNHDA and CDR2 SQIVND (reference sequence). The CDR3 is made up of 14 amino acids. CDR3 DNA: TGTGCCAGTAGTATATTGGTTGGGACAGTTGAAGCTTTCTTT. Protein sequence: CASSILVGTVEAFF.

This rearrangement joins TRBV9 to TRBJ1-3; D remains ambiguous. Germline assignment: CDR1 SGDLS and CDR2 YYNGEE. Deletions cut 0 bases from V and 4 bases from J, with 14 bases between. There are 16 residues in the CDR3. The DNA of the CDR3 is TGTGCCAGCAGCGTAGGGGAGGGTATAAGCGGAAACACCATATATTTT. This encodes CASSVGEGISGNTIYF.

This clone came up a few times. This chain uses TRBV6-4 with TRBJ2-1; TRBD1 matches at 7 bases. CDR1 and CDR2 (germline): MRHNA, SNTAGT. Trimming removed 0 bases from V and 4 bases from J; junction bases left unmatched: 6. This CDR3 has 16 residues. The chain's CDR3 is CASSDSQHRGYNEQFF. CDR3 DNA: TGTGCCAGCAGTGACTCGCAACACAGGGGTTACAATGAGCAGTTCTTC.

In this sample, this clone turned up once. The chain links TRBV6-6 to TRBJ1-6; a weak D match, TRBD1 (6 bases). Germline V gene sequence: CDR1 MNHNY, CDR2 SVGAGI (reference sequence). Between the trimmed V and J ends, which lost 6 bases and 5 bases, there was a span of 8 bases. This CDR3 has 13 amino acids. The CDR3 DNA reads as TGTGCCAGCAGCAGGACAGATAATTCACCCCTCCACTTT. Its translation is CASSRTDNSPLHF.

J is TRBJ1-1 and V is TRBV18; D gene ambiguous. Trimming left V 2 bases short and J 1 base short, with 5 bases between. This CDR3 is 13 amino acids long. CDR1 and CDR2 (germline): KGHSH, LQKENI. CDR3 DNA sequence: TGTGCCAGCTCACCAGGGCGGAACACTGAAGCTTTCTTT. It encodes CASSPGRNTEAFF. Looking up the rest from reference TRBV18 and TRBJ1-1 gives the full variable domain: NAGVMQNPRHLVRRRGQEARLRCSPMKGHSHVYWYRQLPEEGLKFMVYLQKENIIDESGMPKERFSAEFPKEGPSILRIQQVVRGDSAAYFCASSPGRNTEAFFGQGTRLTVV.

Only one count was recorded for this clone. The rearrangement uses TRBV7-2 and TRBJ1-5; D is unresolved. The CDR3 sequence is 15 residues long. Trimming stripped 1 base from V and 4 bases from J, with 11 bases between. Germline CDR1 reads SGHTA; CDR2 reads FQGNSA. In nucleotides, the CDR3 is TGTGCCAGCAGCTTAGGATCTGGTTATAATCAGCCCCAGCATTTT. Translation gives CASSLGSGYNQPQHF.

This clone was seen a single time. CDR3 sequence reads: CASSRMRTDTQYF. As DNA, the CDR3 is TGTGCCAGCAGCCGGATGAGAACAGATACGCAGTATTTT. This rearrangement joins TRBV7-2 to TRBJ2-3; D is uncertain. CDR3 length: 13 amino acids. Between the trimmed V and J ends, which lost 5 bases and 3 bases, there was a span of 9 bases. The germline CDR1 and CDR2 sequences are SGHTA and FQGNSA.

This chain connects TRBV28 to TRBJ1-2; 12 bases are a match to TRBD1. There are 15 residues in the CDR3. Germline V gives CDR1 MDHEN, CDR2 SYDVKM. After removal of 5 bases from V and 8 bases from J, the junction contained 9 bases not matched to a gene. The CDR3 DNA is TGTGCCAGCAGTCGTTGGGACAGGGGGCCGGAAGGCTACACCTTC. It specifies CASSRWDRGPEGYTF.

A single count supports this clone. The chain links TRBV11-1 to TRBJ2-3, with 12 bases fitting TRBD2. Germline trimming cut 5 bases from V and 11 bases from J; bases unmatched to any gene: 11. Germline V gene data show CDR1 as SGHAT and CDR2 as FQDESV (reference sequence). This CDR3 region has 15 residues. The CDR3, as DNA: TGTGCCAGCAGCCGTCTTTCTAGCGGGAGGGCCGGGCAGTATTTT. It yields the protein CASSRLSSGRAGQYF.

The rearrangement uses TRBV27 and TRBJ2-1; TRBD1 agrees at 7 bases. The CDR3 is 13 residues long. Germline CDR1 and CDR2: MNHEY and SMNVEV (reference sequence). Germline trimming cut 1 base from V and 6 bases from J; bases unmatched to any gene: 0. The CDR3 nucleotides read TGTGCCAGCAGTTTATACAGGGGCAATGAGCAGTTCTTC. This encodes CASSLYRGNEQFF.

The CDR3, as DNA: TGTGCCAGCAGCGTAGACTGGCGCTCCTACGAGCAGTACTTC. Protein: CASSVDWRSYEQYF. The chain recombines TRBV9 with TRBJ2-7; no definite D call. This CDR3 has 14 residues. Germline lookup yields CDR1 SGDLS and CDR2 YYNGEE. Trimming removed 0 bases from V and 0 bases from J, with 7 bases in between.

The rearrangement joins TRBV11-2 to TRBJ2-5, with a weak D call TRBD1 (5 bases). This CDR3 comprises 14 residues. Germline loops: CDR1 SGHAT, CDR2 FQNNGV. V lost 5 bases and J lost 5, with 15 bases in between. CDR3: CASSLDNFRETQYF. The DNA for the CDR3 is TGTGCCAGCAGCCTGGACAATTTTAGGGAGACCCAGTACTTC.

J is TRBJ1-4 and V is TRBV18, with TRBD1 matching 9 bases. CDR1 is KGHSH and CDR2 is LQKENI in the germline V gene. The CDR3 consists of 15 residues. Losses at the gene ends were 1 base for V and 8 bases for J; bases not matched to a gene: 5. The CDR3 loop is CASSPLGQGQEKLFF. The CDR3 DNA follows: TGTGCCAGCTCACCACTCGGACAGGGGCAAGAAAAACTGTTTTTT.

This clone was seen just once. CDR3 sequence (DNA): TGTGCCAGCAGTGAAGACCCAGCGGGGCTCACAGATACGCAGTATTTT. Its translation is CASSEDPAGLTDTQYF. The rearrangement joins TRBV6-1 to TRBJ2-3; 7 bases align to TRBD2. This CDR3 spans 16 amino acids. Germline V lookup: CDR1 MNHNS, CDR2 SASEGT. V dropped 1 base and J dropped 2; count of bases not matched to a gene: 6.

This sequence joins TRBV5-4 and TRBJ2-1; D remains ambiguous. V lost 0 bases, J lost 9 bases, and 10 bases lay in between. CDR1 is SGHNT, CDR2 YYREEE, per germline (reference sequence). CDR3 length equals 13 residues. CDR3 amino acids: CASSLADGFEQFF. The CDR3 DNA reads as TGTGCCAGCAGCTTGGCTGACGGTTTTGAGCAGTTCTTC.

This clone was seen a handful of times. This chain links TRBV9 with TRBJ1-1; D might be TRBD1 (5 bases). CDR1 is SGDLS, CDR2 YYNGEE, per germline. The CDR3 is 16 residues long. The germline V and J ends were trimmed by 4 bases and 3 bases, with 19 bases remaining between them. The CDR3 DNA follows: TGTGCCAGCAGCTGGGGGGATGAAATCGGGGACACTGAAGCTTTCTTT. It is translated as CASSWGDEIGDTEAFF. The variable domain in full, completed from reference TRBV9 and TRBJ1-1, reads DSGVTQTPKHLITATGQRVTLRCSPRSGDLSVYWYQQSLDQGLQFLIQYYNGEERAKGNILERFSAQQFPDLHSELNLSSLELGDSALYFCASSWGDEIGDTEAFFGQGTRLTVV.

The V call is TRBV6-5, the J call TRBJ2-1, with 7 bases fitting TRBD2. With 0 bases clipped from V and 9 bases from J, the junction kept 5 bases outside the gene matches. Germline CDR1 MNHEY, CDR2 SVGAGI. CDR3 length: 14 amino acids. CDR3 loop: CASSYSIREGEQFF. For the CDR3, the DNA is TGTGCCAGCAGTTACTCGATTAGGGAGGGTGAGCAGTTCTTC.

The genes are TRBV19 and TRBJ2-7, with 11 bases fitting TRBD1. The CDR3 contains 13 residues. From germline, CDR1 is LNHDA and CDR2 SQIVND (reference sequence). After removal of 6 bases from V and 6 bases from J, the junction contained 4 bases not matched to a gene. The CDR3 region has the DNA TGTGCCAGTAGCGGGACAGGGGGGCGCGAGCAGTACTTC. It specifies CASSGTGGREQYF.

CDR3 sequence: CASNPTGQNQETQYF. As DNA, the CDR3 is TGTGCCAGCAACCCAACGGGACAGAACCAAGAGACCCAGTACTTC. The chain recombines TRBV9 with TRBJ2-5; 7 bases agree with TRBD1. Germline CDR1 SGDLS, CDR2 YYNGEE. The CDR3 runs 15 residues. Trimming took 6 bases from V and 0 from J; bases not matched to a gene: 8.

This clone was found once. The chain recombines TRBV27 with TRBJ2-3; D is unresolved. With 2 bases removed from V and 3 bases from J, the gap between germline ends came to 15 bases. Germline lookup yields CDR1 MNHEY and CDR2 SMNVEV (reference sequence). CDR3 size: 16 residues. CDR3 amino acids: CASSLLGGLRTDTQYF. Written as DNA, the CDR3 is TGTGCCAGCAGTTTACTTGGTGGGTTAAGGACAGATACGCAGTATTTT.

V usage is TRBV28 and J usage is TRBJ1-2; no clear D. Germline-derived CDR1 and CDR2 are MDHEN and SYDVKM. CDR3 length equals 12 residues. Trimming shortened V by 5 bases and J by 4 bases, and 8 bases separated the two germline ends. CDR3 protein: CASSRDRYGYTF. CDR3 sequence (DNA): TGTGCCAGCAGTCGCGATCGCTATGGCTACACCTTC.

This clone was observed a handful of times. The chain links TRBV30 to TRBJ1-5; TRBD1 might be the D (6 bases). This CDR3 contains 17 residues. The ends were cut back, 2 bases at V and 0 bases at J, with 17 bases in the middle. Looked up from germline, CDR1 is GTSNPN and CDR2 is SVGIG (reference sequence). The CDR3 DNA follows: TGTGCCTGGAGTAGATCGGACAGTAGTTATAGCAATCAGCCCCAGCATTTT. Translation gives CAWSRSDSSYSNQPQHF.

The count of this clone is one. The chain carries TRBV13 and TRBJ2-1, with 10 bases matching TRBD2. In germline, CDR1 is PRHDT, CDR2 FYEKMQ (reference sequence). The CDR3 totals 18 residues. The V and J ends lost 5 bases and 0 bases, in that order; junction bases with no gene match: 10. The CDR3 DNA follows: TGTGCCAGCAGCCTTAGAAGCGGGAGGGCCCTCTCCTACAATGAGCAGTTCTTC. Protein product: CASSLRSGRALSYNEQFF.